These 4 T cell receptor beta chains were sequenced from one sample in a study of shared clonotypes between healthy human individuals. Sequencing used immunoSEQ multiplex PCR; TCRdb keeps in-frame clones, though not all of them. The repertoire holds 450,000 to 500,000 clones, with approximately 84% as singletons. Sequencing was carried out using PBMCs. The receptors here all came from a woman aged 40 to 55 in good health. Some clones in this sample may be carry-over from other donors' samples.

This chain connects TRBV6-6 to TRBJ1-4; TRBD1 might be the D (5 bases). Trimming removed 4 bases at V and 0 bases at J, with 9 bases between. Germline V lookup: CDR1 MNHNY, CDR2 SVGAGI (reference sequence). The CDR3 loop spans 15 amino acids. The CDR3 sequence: CASSSAGATNEKLFF. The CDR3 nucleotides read TGTGCCAGCAGTTCGGCGGGGGCAACTAATGAAAAACTGTTTTTT.

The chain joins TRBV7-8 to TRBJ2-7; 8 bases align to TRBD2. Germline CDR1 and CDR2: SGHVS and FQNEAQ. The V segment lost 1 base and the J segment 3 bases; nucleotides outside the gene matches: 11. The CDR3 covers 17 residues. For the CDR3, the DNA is TGTGCCAGCAGCTTAGGGTATGGGGCGGGAGGAAACTACGAGCAGTACTTC. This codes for CASSLGYGAGGNYEQYF.

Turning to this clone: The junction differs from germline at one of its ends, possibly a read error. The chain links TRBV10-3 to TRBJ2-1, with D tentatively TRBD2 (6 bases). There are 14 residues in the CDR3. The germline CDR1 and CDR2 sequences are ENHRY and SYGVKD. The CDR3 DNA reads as TGTGCCATCAGCGGTACTAGCCTGGGCAATGAGCGGTTCTTC. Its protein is CAISGTSLGNERFF.

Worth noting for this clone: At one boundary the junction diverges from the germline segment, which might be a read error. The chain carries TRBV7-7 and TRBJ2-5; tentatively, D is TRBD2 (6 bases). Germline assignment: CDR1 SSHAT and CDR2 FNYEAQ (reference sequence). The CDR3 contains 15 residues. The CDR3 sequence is CASSLGASDQETQYF. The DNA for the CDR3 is TGTGCTAGCAGCTTAGGCGCTAGCGACCAAGAGACCCAGTACTTC.